One sample yielded the 8 T cell receptor beta chains listed below, sequenced in a study of blood T cell repertoires in COVID-19. The assay was immunoSEQ multiplex PCR, and TCRdb's table has in-frame clones only and misses some. The data show 93,000 or so clones, almost 90% seen once. The sample comprised peripheral blood. All receptors derive from a human donor in a cohort sampled during active COVID-19.

The chain combines TRBV11-2 with TRBJ2-2, with D maybe TRBD2 (6 bases). This CDR3 has 15 residues. In germline, CDR1 is SGHAT, CDR2 FQNNGV. Between the trimmed V and J ends, which lost 1 base and 1 base, there was a span of 7 bases. DNA of the CDR3: TGTGCCAGCAGCTTAGGGGGAGGGAACACCGGGGAGCTGTTTTTT. It specifies CASSLGGGNTGELFF.

There are many counts of this clone. The chain combines TRBV19 with TRBJ1-2; D uncertain. The CDR3 spans 12 residues. Trimming removed 8 bases from V and 1 base from J, with 8 bases in between. Germline CDR1 reads LNHDA; CDR2 reads SQIVND (reference sequence). CDR3 nucleotide sequence: TGTGCCAGTGCGGGTCTTAACTATGGCTACACCTTC. Protein product: CASAGLNYGYTF.

The CDR3 DNA sequence: TGCGCCAGCAGCTGGAGGGACAGGGGACAGTCTGAAGCTTTCTTT. Protein sequence: CASSWRDRGQSEAFF. This chain links TRBV5-1 with TRBJ1-1, with 10 bases that match TRBD1. V gave up 3 bases and J gave up 6 bases; unmatched junction bases: 8. The CDR3 contains 15 residues. In germline, CDR1 is SGHRS, CDR2 YFSETQ.

J is TRBJ2-4 and V is TRBV25-1, with 10 bases lining up with TRBD2. The length of the CDR3 is 14 residues. From germline, CDR1 is MGHDK and CDR2 SYGVNS. The ends lost 5 bases at V and 8 bases at J; junction bases unmatched: 6. Here the CDR3 reads CASSTSGLAHIQYF. CDR3 bases: TGTGCCAGCAGTACCTCGGGACTAGCGCACATTCAGTACTTC.

The chain combines TRBV14 with TRBJ1-1; TRBD1 matches 11 bases. Germline V gene lookup returns CDR1 SGHDN and CDR2 FVKESK. The CDR3 totals 16 residues. Unmatched junction bases numbered 6, after V lost 4 bases and J lost 2 bases. This chain's CDR3 is CASSRTGQGDNTEAFF. CDR3 coding DNA: TGTGCCAGCAGCCGAACGGGACAGGGGGACAACACTGAAGCTTTCTTT.

V and J are TRBV3-1 (or the pseudogene TRBV3-2) and TRBJ2-7, with 9 bases that match TRBD1. This CDR3 region has 16 residues. The germline V gene has CDR1 LGHDT and CDR2 YNNKEL (reference sequence). The V and J ends lost 5 bases and 1 base, in that order; junction bases with no gene match: 9. This CDR3 reads CASSFHRDRDSYEQYF. CDR3 DNA: TGTGCCAGCAGCTTTCACCGGGACAGGGATTCCTACGAGCAGTACTTC.

The chain carries TRBV7-8 and TRBJ1-2; TRBD1 matches 9 bases. The CDR3 consists of 14 residues. CDR1 and CDR2 (germline): SGHVS, FQNEAQ. Losses at the gene ends were 3 bases for V and 5 bases for J; bases not matched to a gene: 4. CDR3 coding DNA: TGTGCCAGCAGCTTCGGACAGGGGTTGTATGGCTACACCTTC. Protein: CASSFGQGLYGYTF.

This sequence joins TRBV5-5 and TRBJ1-2; 7 bases are a match to TRBD1. CDR3 length: 14 residues. Per the germline V gene, CDR1 is SGHKS and CDR2 is YYEKEE (reference sequence). After removal of 4 bases from V and 4 bases from J, the junction contained 7 bases not matched to a gene. The CDR3 here is CASSPDQGGYGYTF. The DNA of the CDR3 is TGTGCCAGCAGCCCCGACCAGGGGGGCTATGGCTACACCTTC.